This TCR beta chain derives from a study of brain T cells in children with intractable seizures. This sample's time point: blood from clinic visit 5 months post-surgery; TSC patient then seizure free. Germline assignment: CDR1 DFQATT and CDR2 SNEGSKA (reference sequence). The CDR3 has 14 amino acids. The ends lost 3 bases at V and 0 bases at J; junction bases unmatched: 2. Repertoires were generated with immunoSEQ multiplex PCR, while TCRdb's copy carries only in-frame clones and drops some. The top ten clones hold 5% to 7% of a sample with 340,000 or so clones, 93% of them seen once. This TCR derives from a boy in the first two years of life with tuberous sclerosis and intractable seizures. Specimen: peripheral blood, collected roughly 5 months after surgery. The chain couples TRBV20-1 to TRBJ1-3, with 7 bases aligning to TRBD1. The CDR3 loop is CSASYRGSGNTIYF. The CDR3 bases are TGCAGTGCTAGTTACAGGGGCTCTGGAAACACCATATATTTT.